The 3 T cell receptor beta chains below all came from one sample that was sequenced in a study of OX40 agonist ivuxolimab in advanced cancers. Sequencing was performed with immunoSEQ multiplex PCR; in TCRdb, only in-frame clones are kept and a portion is missing. Among some 19,000 clones, over 75% were seen once, and the ten largest hold around a fifth. This specimen was CD4+ or CD8+ T cells sorted from blood, taken in a trial of the OX40 agonist ivuxolimab. These receptors were taken from an adult with an advanced solid tumor such as melanoma, head and neck, liver or kidney cancer.

J is TRBJ2-3 and V is TRBV29-1, with 13 bases aligning to TRBD2. The CDR3 loop spans 14 amino acids. The V and J ends lost 7 bases and 5 bases, in that order; junction bases with no gene match: 6. CDR1 and CDR2 (germline): SQVTM, ANQGSEA. This CDR3 reads CSAVGLAGRDTQYF. The CDR3 coding sequence is TGCAGCGCTGTGGGACTAGCGGGAAGAGATACGCAGTATTTT.

The genes are TRBV10-3 and TRBJ2-1; TRBD2 aligns across 12 bases. The CDR3 has 16 amino acids. Germline values: CDR1 ENHRY, CDR2 SYGVKD. With V trimmed by 6 bases and J by 6 bases, 9 bases remained unmatched. The CDR3 sequence is CAIRDLAGGPSNEQFF. CDR3 nucleotides: TGTGCCATCAGGGATCTAGCGGGAGGGCCGTCCAATGAGCAGTTCTTC.

The CDR3 DNA sequence: TGTGCCAGCAGTTACTCAGGCAGGGGGAACACTGAAGCTTTCTTT. As protein: CASSYSGRGNTEAFF. The gene calls are TRBV6-5 and TRBJ1-1; weak D call: TRBD1 (6 bases). Trimming pared 0 bases from V and 1 base from J, leaving 9 bases between. The V gene's germline CDR1 is MNHEY and CDR2 SVGAGI. This CDR3 comprises 15 residues.